The next 32 T cell receptor beta chains were all read from a single sample in a study of T cells in Graves' hyperthyroidism and ophthalmopathy. The TCR beta CDR3 regions underwent amplification using RNA transcripts as the source. The HTBI primer set drove a first-round RT-PCR of the TCR CDR3. A single record per CDR3 protein comes from TCRdb applying MiXCR to the multiplex PCR reads. The repertoire has hundreds of thousands of distinct CDR3 sequences, 11% to 15% of them found once; the top ten carry around 13%. The source material was blood. Receptors originate from a woman between 35 and 50 years old with Graves' hyperthyroidism.

This clonotype came up a few times. This chain joins TRBV7-2 and TRBJ2-7; the D is unclear. CDR1 and CDR2 from the germline V gene are SGHTA and FQGNSA. This CDR3 is 15 amino acids long. V lost 6 bases and J lost 3, with 18 bases in between. The CDR3 region has the DNA TGTGCCAGCAGATCCGCTGGGGTACCCATCTACGAGCAGTACTTC. Its protein product is CASRSAGVPIYEQYF.

CDR3 bases: TGCAGCTTAGTTACAGGGGGCCCCAGTACGCAGTATTTT. It specifies CSLVTGGPSTQYF. The J gene is TRBJ2-3, the V gene TRBV20-1, with TRBD1 identical over 9 bases. The CDR3 contains 13 residues. CDR1 and CDR2 (germline): DFQATT, SNEGSKA (reference sequence).

The chain carries TRBV10-3 and TRBJ2-2; no clear D. The length of the CDR3 is 15 residues. Trimming removed 7 bases from V and 1 base from J, with 13 bases in between. CDR1 is ENHRY and CDR2 is SYGVKD in the germline V gene. CDR3 residues: CAITPAGENTGELFF. CDR3 coding DNA: TGTGCCATCACCCCCGCTGGGGAGAACACCGGGGAGCTGTTTTTT.

This clonotype appeared many times. The J gene is TRBJ2-1, the V gene TRBV20-1; 8 nucleotides match TRBD2. Germline assignment: CDR1 DFQATT and CDR2 SNEGSKA (reference sequence). The V segment lost 0 bases and the J segment 4 bases; nucleotides outside the gene matches: 8. There are 16 residues in the CDR3. CDR3 region: CSARDRSGSLYNEQFF. CDR3 coding DNA: TGCAGTGCTAGAGATCGGAGCGGGAGCCTATACAATGAGCAGTTCTTC.

J is TRBJ2-1 and V is TRBV7-3; D gene unclear. This CDR3 is built from 13 residues. Trimming pared 5 bases from V and 4 bases from J, leaving 9 bases between. Germline lookup yields CDR1 SGHTA and CDR2 FQGTGA. The chain's CDR3 is CASSPEAYNEQFF. Here the CDR3 DNA reads TGTGCCAGCAGCCCCGAGGCGTACAATGAGCAGTTCTTC. Looking up the rest from reference TRBV7-3 and TRBJ2-1 gives the full variable domain: GAGVSQTPSNKVTEKGKYVELRCDPISGHTALYWYRQSLGQGPEFLIYFQGTGAADDSGLPNDRFFAVRPEGSVSTLKIQRTERGDSAVYLCASSPEAYNEQFFGPGTRLTVL.

This clonotype came up many times. The chain combines TRBV6-1 with TRBJ1-1; 7 positions agree with TRBD1. The CDR3 sequence is 14 residues long. J gave up 3 bases and V 5 bases, and 6 bases lay outside the gene matches. Germline lookup yields CDR1 MNHNS and CDR2 SASEGT. The CDR3, as DNA: TGTGCCAGCAGTAAGACAGGGAGAGACACTGAAGCTTTCTTT. This gives the protein CASSKTGRDTEAFF.

The sample holds a few counts of this clonotype. The J gene is TRBJ2-7, the V gene TRBV11-2; 7 bases agree with TRBD2. With 8 bases clipped from V and 0 bases from J, the junction kept 10 bases outside the gene matches. CDR3 length: 15 amino acids. From germline, CDR1 is SGHAT and CDR2 FQNNGV. The CDR3 here is CASSRDYPGSYEQYF. The DNA for the CDR3 is TGTGCCAGCTCGAGGGACTACCCAGGCTCCTACGAGCAGTACTTC.

This clonotype was seen a few times. The V call is TRBV27, the J call TRBJ2-1; 7 bases match TRBD2. The CDR3 length is 13 residues. Germline V gene lookup returns CDR1 MNHEY and CDR2 SMNVEV (reference sequence). The trim removed 6 bases at V and 9 bases at J, leaving 8 bases unmatched. The CDR3 nucleotides read TGTGCCAGCAGAATGGTCCCGGGAGGTGAGCAGTTCTTC. This gives the protein CASRMVPGGEQFF.

Comment on this clonotype: A clone one base away is much larger, so this may be a read error. The CDR3: CPSIVMNTEAFF. The CDR3 DNA reads TGTCCCAGCATAGTAATGAACACTGAAGCTTTCTTT. The chain combines TRBV6-1 with TRBJ1-1; unclear D gene. The CDR3 totals 12 residues. Germline V gene sequence: CDR1 MNHNS, CDR2 SASEGT.

Ten or more counts support this clonotype. The rearrangement uses TRBV6-1 and TRBJ2-1; TRBD2 agrees at 9 bases. CDR3 length equals 15 residues. Looked up from germline, CDR1 is MNHNS and CDR2 is SASEGT. The V segment lost 1 base and the J segment 6 bases; nucleotides outside the gene matches: 4. The CDR3: CASSEGLAVFNEQFF. For the CDR3, the DNA is TGTGCCAGCAGTGAAGGACTAGCGGTATTCAATGAGCAGTTCTTC.

The chain carries TRBV5-6 and TRBJ2-5, with D possibly called TRBD1 or TRBD2 (5 bases each). CDR3 length: 15 amino acids. Trimming shortened V by 0 bases and J by 5 bases, and 14 bases separated the two germline ends. Germline assignment: CDR1 SGHDT and CDR2 YYEEEE. The CDR3 DNA is TGTGCCAGCAGCTTGGGCGAGGGGATCTGGGAGACCCAGTACTTC. It codes for CASSLGEGIWETQYF.

This clonotype was recorded many times. V and J are TRBV28 and TRBJ1-5; 10 bases line up with TRBD1. Germline trimming cut 6 bases from V and 4 bases from J; bases unmatched to any gene: 6. The CDR3 runs to 15 residues. The germline V gene has CDR1 MDHEN and CDR2 SYDVKM. The CDR3: CASRLDRGRNQPQHF. In DNA, the CDR3 is TGTGCCAGCAGGCTTGACAGGGGGCGTAATCAGCCCCAGCATTTT.

V usage is TRBV18 and J usage is TRBJ2-1, with a possible D match to TRBD2 (6 bases). Germline V gene data show CDR1 as KGHSH and CDR2 as LQKENI. The V end lost 2 bases, the J end lost 9 bases, and 14 bases lay between the germline ends. The CDR3 is 14 amino acids. The DNA of the CDR3 is TGTGCCAGCTCACCAGGGCTAGCGAGCGGTGAGCAGTTCTTC. It is translated as CASSPGLASGEQFF.

This clonotype has just a few counts. This chain links TRBV27 with TRBJ1-1; D gene unclear. V was trimmed by 2 bases and J by 0 bases, leaving 13 bases between them. The CDR3 is 16 amino acids. From germline, CDR1 is MNHEY and CDR2 SMNVEV (reference sequence). The CDR3 protein is CASSLGTLSLNTEAFF. CDR3 sequence (DNA): TGTGCCAGCAGTTTAGGCACCCTCTCCTTGAACACTGAAGCTTTCTTT.

In its sample, this clonotype was seen many times. The chain links TRBV3-1 to TRBJ2-2; D gene unclear. The CDR3 is made up of 14 amino acids. Per germline, CDR1 LGHDT and CDR2 YNNKEL (reference sequence). Deletions cut 3 bases from V and 6 bases from J, with 11 bases between. The CDR3 bases are TGTGCCAGCAGCCAGTCAGCGACGGCCGGGGAGCTGTTTTTT. This codes for CASSQSATAGELFF.

This clonotype was detected many times. CDR3 region: CASNLLASARNEQFF. CDR3 bases: TGTGCCAGCAACTTACTAGCGTCAGCTAGGAATGAGCAGTTCTTC. The J gene is TRBJ2-1, the V gene TRBV6-1; 7 positions match TRBD2. The CDR3 has 15 residues. V lost 7 bases, J lost 7 bases, and 13 bases stayed unmatched. CDR1 and CDR2 (germline): MNHNS, SASEGT.

This clonotype was found many times. The chain links TRBV28 to TRBJ2-7; 10 bases match TRBD2. Per germline, CDR1 MDHEN and CDR2 SYDVKM. CDR3 length: 15 amino acids. J lost 0 bases, V lost 7 bases, and 6 bases had no gene match. The CDR3 reads CASTILAGNSYEQYF. As DNA, the CDR3 is TGTGCCAGCACCATACTAGCGGGAAACTCCTACGAGCAGTACTTC.

Written as DNA, the CDR3 is TGTGCCAGCAGTGAAGCGCCGGGACGGTCTGAAAAACTGTTTTTT. Translated: CASSEAPGRSEKLFF. The chain links TRBV6-1 to TRBJ1-4, with a weak D call TRBD1 (5 bases). The CDR3 contains 15 residues. Germline values: CDR1 MNHNS, CDR2 SASEGT. V lost 0 bases and J lost 7, with 12 bases in between.

This clonotype was seen repeatedly, ten times or more. The chain links TRBV28 to TRBJ2-3; D is tentatively TRBD1 or TRBD2 (6 bases each). The germline V gene has CDR1 MDHEN and CDR2 SYDVKM. This CDR3 is built from 13 residues. Trimming removed 2 bases at V and 7 bases at J, with 10 bases between. The CDR3 sequence: CASSLIGGNTQYF. The CDR3 DNA follows: TGTGCCAGCAGTTTAATCGGGGGCAATACGCAGTATTTT. The full variable domain, completed using reference TRBV28 and TRBJ2-3, is DVKVTQSSRYLVKRTGEKVFLECVQDMDHENMFWYRQDPGLGLRLIYFSYDVKMKEKGDIPEGYSVSREKKERFSLILESASTNQTSMYLCASSLIGGNTQYFGPGTRLTVL.

This clonotype was detected ten times or more. The CDR3 DNA is TGTGCCAGCAGTTACGACCAGGGCACTGAAGCTTTCTTT. As protein: CASSYDQGTEAFF. This chain uses TRBV28 with TRBJ1-1; perhaps TRBD1 as D (5 bases). Looked up from germline, CDR1 is MDHEN and CDR2 is SYDVKM. Trimming removed 4 bases at V and 4 bases at J, with 10 bases between. CDR3 size: 13 residues.

This clonotype was seen ten or more times. The chain is built from TRBV18 and TRBJ2-4; D not resolved. The CDR3 runs to 14 residues. Trimming removed 0 bases from V and 1 base from J, with 4 bases in between. Per the germline V gene, CDR1 is KGHSH and CDR2 is LQKENI. Here the CDR3 reads CASSPPMAKNIQYF. The CDR3 DNA sequence: TGTGCCAGCTCACCACCAATGGCCAAAAACATTCAGTACTTC.

The chain carries TRBV20-1 and TRBJ1-1, with 7 bases aligning to TRBD1. This CDR3 is built from 11 residues. CDR1 and CDR2 from the germline V gene are DFQATT and SNEGSKA (reference sequence). Trimming took 5 bases from V and 4 from J; bases not matched to a gene: 1. CDR3 loop: CSADRVTEAFF. DNA for the CDR3: TGCAGTGCTGACAGGGTCACTGAAGCTTTCTTT.

This chain links TRBV29-1 with TRBJ2-5, with 11 bases lining up with TRBD2. The germline V gene encodes CDR1 SQVTM and CDR2 ANQGSEA. The CDR3 has 14 amino acids. The V and J ends lost 7 bases and 4 bases, in that order; junction bases with no gene match: 8. CDR3 sequence (DNA): TGCAGCGGCTCCGGGACTAGCGGACCAGAGACCCAGTACTTC. This encodes CSGSGTSGPETQYF.

At least ten counts were recorded for this clonotype. The chain carries TRBV7-8 and TRBJ2-4; D may be TRBD1 (5 bases). Trimming took off 4 bases at V and 7 bases at J, with 14 bases between the two ends. In germline, CDR1 is SGHVS, CDR2 FQNEAQ. The CDR3 runs 14 residues. CDR3 sequence: CASSSGGAGNIQYF. In DNA form, the CDR3 reads TGTGCCAGCAGCTCTGGTGGGGCAGGGAACATTCAGTACTTC. Supplemented by reference TRBV7-8 and TRBJ2-4, the full variable domain reads GAGVSQSPRYKVAKRGQDVALRCDPISGHVSLFWYQQALGQGPEFLTYFQNEAQLDKSGLPSDRFFAERPEGSVSTLKIQRTQQEDSAVYLCASSSGGAGNIQYFGAGTRLSVL.

The V and J genes are TRBV5-1 and TRBJ2-2; D is unclear. V was pared by 2 bases and J by 1 base, with 18 bases between. Germline assignment: CDR1 SGHRS and CDR2 YFSETQ. This CDR3 spans 18 amino acids. CDR3 DNA sequence: TGCGCCAGCAGCTTTCCTCCAGGCGGAGAAATGAACACCGGGGAGCTGTTTTTT. Encoded protein: CASSFPPGGEMNTGELFF.

The rearrangement links TRBV6-1 to TRBJ1-1, with a possible D match to TRBD1 (5 bases). The CDR3 totals 10 residues. Germline V gene data show CDR1 as MNHNS and CDR2 as SASEGT. V dropped 7 bases and J dropped 5 bases, with 5 bases sitting between them. Written as DNA, the CDR3 is TGTGCCAGCAAGGGGACTGAAGCTTTCTTT. As protein: CASKGTEAFF.

This clonotype was counted at least ten times. This rearrangement joins TRBV29-1 to TRBJ2-5; D possibly corresponds to TRBD2 (6 bases). The V gene's germline CDR1 is SQVTM and CDR2 ANQGSEA. The CDR3 loop spans 12 amino acids. Trimming stripped 7 bases from V and 5 bases from J, with 14 bases between. The DNA of the CDR3 is TGCAGCGGCTACCAGGGAGGCGAGACCCAGTACTTC. Translating it yields CSGYQGGETQYF.

This clonotype was recorded at least ten times. The V call is TRBV28, the J call TRBJ2-1; 7 bases are shared with TRBD2. The CDR3 contains 16 residues. Unmatched junction bases numbered 9, after V lost 7 bases and J lost 0 bases. Germline V gives CDR1 MDHEN, CDR2 SYDVKM. The CDR3 sequence is CASKTSTPLSYNEQFF. The CDR3 bases are TGTGCCAGCAAGACTAGCACTCCTCTCTCCTACAATGAGCAGTTCTTC. Using reference TRBV28 and TRBJ2-1 for the parts outside the CDR3, the full variable domain is DVKVTQSSRYLVKRTGEKVFLECVQDMDHENMFWYRQDPGLGLRLIYFSYDVKMKEKGDIPEGYSVSREKKERFSLILESASTNQTSMYLCASKTSTPLSYNEQFFGPGTRLTVL.

There are a few counts of this clonotype. The chain uses TRBV7-8 and TRBJ2-5; D is uncertain. The CDR3 is 13 residues long. Germline V CDR1 and CDR2: SGHVS, FQNEAQ. The germline V and J ends were trimmed by 9 bases and 5 bases, with 16 bases remaining between them. The CDR3 region is CASGVLLGETQYF. The DNA for the CDR3 is TGTGCCAGTGGGGTCCTGCTTGGGGAGACCCAGTACTTC. Looking up the rest from reference TRBV7-8 and TRBJ2-5 gives the full variable domain: GAGVSQSPRYKVAKRGQDVALRCDPISGHVSLFWYQQALGQGPEFLTYFQNEAQLDKSGLPSDRFFAERPEGSVSTLKIQRTQQEDSAVYLCASGVLLGETQYFGPGTRLLVL.

This clonotype came up many times. The gene calls are TRBV2 and TRBJ2-1; 11 nucleotides align to TRBD2. V lost 8 bases, J lost 8 bases, and 11 bases stayed unmatched. Per the germline V gene, CDR1 is SNHLY and CDR2 is FYNNEI. There are 15 residues in the CDR3. The CDR3 spells CASGRLAGLGDEQFF. CDR3 DNA sequence: TGTGCCAGCGGAAGACTAGCGGGGCTTGGGGATGAGCAGTTCTTC.

The J gene is TRBJ2-7, the V gene TRBV6-2 or TRBV6-3; 10 positions match TRBD2. The ends lost 6 bases at V and 0 bases at J; junction bases unmatched: 2. The CDR3 sequence is 14 residues long. Germline loops: CDR1 MNHEY, CDR2 SVGEGT. The CDR3 here is CASRRLAGSYEQYF. In DNA, the CDR3 is TGTGCCAGCAGGCGACTAGCGGGCTCCTACGAGCAGTACTTC.

The chain recombines TRBV20-1 with TRBJ2-2, with D hard to call. This CDR3 has 13 residues. Germline values: CDR1 DFQATT, CDR2 SNEGSKA (reference sequence). Trimming took off 3 bases at V and 0 bases at J, with 5 bases between the two ends. DNA for the CDR3: TGCAGTGCTAGGCCAGCGAACACCGGGGAGCTGTTTTTT. It encodes CSARPANTGELFF.